The subject of this entry is one TCR beta chain. Some clones are missing from TCRdb's copy, which holds only in-frame ones; the method was immunoSEQ multiplex PCR. The data contain 100,000 to 150,000 clones, about nine tenths of them seen just once; the ten biggest clones take up approximately 4%. The data derive from a study of T cell responses to AZD1222 COVID-19 vaccine. The V and J ends lost 10 bases and 3 bases, in that order; junction bases with no gene match: 10. The CDR3 loop spans 14 amino acids. Germline V CDR1 and CDR2: SEHNR, FQNEAQ (reference sequence). The source is an adult in good health. The sample in question was peripheral blood, obtained on day 0 of AZD1222 vaccination. The chain couples TRBV7-9 to TRBJ1-2, with TRBD1 identical over 8 bases. The CDR3 protein is CAIPQGAPHYGYTF. The CDR3 DNA is TGTGCCATCCCCCAGGGGGCCCCCCACTATGGCTACACCTTC. Complete variable domain (other parts from reference TRBV7-9 and TRBJ1-2): DTGVSQNPRHKITKRGQNVTFRCDPISEHNRLYWYRQTLGQGPEFLTYFQNEAQLEKSRLLSDRFSAERPKGSFSTLEIQRTEQGDSAMYLCAIPQGAPHYGYTFGSGTRLTVV.